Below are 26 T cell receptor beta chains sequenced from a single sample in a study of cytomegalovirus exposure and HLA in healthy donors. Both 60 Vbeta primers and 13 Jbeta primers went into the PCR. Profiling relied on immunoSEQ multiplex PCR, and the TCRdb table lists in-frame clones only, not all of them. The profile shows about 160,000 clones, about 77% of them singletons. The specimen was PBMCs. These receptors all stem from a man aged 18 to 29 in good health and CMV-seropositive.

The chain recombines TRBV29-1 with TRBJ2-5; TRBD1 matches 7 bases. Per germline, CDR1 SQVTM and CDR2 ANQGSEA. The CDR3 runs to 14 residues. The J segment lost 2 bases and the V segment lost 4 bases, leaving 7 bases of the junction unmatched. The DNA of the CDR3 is TGCAGCGTTGGCGACAGGGTGAGACAAGAGACCCAGTACTTC. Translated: CSVGDRVRQETQYF.

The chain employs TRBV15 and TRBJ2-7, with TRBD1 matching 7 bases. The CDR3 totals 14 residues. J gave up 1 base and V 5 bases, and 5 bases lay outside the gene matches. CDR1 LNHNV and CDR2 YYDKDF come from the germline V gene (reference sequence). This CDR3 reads CATSGRDRSYEQYF. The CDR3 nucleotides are TGTGCCACCAGCGGAAGGGACAGATCCTACGAGCAGTACTTC.

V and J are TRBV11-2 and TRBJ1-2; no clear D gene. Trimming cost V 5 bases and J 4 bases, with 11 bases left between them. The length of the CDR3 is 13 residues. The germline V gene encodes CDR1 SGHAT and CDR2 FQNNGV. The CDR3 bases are TGTGCCAGCAGCACACTAGGCAGCTATGGCTACACCTTC. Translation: CASSTLGSYGYTF.

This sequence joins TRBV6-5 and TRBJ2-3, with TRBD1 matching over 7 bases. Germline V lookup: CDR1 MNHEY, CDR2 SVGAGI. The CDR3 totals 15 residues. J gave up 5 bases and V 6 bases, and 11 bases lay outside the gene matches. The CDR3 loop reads CASSLLDRAGDTQYF. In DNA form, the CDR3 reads TGTGCCAGCAGCCTACTCGACAGGGCGGGAGATACGCAGTATTTT.

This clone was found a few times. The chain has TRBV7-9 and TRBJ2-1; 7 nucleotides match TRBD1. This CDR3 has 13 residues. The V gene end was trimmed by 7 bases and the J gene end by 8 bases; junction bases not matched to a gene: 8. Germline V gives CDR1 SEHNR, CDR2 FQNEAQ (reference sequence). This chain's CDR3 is CASNNDRAHEQFF. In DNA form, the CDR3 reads TGTGCCAGCAACAACGACAGGGCTCATGAGCAGTTCTTC.

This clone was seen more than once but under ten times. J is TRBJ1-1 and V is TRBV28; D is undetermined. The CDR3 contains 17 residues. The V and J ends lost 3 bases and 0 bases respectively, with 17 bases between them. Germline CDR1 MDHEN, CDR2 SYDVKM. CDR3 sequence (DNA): TGTGCCAGCAGTTTGGAGAGCACCGGGAACATGAACACTGAAGCTTTCTTT. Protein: CASSLESTGNMNTEAFF.

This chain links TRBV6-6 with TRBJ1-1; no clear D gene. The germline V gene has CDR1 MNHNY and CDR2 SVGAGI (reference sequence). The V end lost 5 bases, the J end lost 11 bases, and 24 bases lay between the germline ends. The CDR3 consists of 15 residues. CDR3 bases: TGTGCCAGCAGTCCTAAGAATAACCTCGACATGTTGGCTTTCTTT. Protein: CASSPKNNLDMLAFF.

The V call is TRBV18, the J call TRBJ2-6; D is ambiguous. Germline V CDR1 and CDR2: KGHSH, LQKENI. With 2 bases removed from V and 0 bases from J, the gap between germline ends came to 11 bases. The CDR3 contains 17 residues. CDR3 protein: CASSPSTELSGANVLTF. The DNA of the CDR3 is TGTGCCAGCTCACCATCTACAGAGCTCTCTGGGGCCAACGTCCTGACTTTC.

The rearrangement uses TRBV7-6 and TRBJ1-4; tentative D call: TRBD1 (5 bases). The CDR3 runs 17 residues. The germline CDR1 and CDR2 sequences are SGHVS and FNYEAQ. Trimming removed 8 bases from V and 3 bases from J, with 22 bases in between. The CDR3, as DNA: TGTGCCAGCGGAACCCCCCCAGGGTCGGTGGCTAATGAAAAACTGTTTTTT. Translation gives CASGTPPGSVANEKLFF. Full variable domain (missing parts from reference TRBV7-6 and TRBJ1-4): GAGVSQSPRYKVTKRGQDVALRCDPISGHVSLYWYRQALGQGPEFLTYFNYEAQQDKSGLPNDRFSAERPEGSISTLTIQRTEQRDSAMYRCASGTPPGSVANEKLFFGSGTQLSVL.

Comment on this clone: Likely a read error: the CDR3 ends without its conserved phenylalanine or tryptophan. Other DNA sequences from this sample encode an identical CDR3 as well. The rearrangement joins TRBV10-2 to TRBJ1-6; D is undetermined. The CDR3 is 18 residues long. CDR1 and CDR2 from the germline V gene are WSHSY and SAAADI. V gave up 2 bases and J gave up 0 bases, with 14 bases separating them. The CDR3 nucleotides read TGCGCCAGCAGTGAGAGTGTCGCGGGGTCCTCCTATAATTCACCCCTCCACCTC. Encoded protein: CASSESVAGSSYNSPLHL.

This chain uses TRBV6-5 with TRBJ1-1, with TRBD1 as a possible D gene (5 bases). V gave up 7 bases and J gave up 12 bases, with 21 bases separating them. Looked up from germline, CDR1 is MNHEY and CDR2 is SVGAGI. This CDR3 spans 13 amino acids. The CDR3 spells CASKTPDSVRTFF. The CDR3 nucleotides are TGTGCCAGCAAAACGCCCGACAGTGTCAGGACTTTCTTT.

CDR3 in amino acids: CASSLFFDRGGDQPQHF. DNA for the CDR3: TGTGCCAGCAGTTTATTCTTCGACAGGGGAGGAGATCAGCCCCAGCATTTT. The J gene is TRBJ1-5, the V gene TRBV27, with 8 bases that match TRBD1. CDR1 is MNHEY, CDR2 SMNVEV, per germline (reference sequence). The CDR3 runs to 17 residues. The V segment lost 1 base and the J segment 5 bases; nucleotides outside the gene matches: 10.

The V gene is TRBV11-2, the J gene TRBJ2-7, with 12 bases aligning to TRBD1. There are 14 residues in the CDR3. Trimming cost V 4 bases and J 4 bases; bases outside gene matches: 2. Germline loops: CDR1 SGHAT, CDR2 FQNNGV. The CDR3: CASSSGQGAYEQYF. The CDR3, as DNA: TGTGCCAGCAGCTCGGGACAGGGGGCGTACGAGCAGTACTTC.

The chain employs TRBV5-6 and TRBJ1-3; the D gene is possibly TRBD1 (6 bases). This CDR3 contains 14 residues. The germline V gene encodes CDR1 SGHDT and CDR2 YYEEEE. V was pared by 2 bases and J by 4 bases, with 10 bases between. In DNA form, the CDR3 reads TGTGCCAGCAGCTTTACAGGGTTAGGAAACACCATATATTTT. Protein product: CASSFTGLGNTIYF. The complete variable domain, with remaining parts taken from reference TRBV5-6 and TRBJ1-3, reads DAGVTQSPTHLIKTRGQQVTLRCSPKSGHDTVSWYQQALGQGPQFIFQYYEEEERQRGNFPDRFSGHQFPNYSSELNVNALLLGDSALYLCASSFTGLGNTIYFGEGSWLTVV.

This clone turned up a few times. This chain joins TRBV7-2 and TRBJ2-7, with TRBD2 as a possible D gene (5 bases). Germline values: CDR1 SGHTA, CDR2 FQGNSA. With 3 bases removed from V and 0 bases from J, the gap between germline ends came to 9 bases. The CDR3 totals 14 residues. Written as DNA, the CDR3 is TGTGCCAGCAGCTTTGGCGGGCGCTCCTACGAGCAGTACTTC. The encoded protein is CASSFGGRSYEQYF.

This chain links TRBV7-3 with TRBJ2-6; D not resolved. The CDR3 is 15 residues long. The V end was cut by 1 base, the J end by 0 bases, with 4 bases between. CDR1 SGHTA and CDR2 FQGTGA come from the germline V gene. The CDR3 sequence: CASSLMASGANVLTF. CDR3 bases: TGTGCCAGCAGCTTAATGGCCTCTGGGGCCAACGTCCTGACTTTC.

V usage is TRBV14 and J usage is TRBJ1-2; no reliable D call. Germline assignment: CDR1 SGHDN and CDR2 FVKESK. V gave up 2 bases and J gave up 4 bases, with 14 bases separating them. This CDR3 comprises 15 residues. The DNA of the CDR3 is TGTGCCAGCAGCCAACGGTTACAGCTGGGCTATGGCTACACCTTC. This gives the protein CASSQRLQLGYGYTF.

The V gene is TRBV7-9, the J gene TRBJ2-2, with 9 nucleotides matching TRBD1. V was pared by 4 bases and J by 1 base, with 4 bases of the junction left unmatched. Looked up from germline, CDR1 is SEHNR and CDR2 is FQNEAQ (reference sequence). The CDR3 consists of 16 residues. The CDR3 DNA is TGTGCCAGCAGCTCAACGGACAGGGGGAACACCGGGGAGCTGTTTTTT. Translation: CASSSTDRGNTGELFF.

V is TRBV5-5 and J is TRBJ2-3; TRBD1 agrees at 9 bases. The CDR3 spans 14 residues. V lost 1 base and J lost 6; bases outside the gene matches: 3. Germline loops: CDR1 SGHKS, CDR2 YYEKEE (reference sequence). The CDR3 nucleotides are TGTGCCAGCAGCTTGCGGGACAGGGTGGATACGCAGTATTTT. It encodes CASSLRDRVDTQYF. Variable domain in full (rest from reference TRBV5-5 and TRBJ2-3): DAGVTQSPTHLIKTRGQQVTLRCSPISGHKSVSWYQQVLGQGPQFIFQYYEKEERGRGNFPDRFSARQFPNYSSELNVNALLLGDSALYLCASSLRDRVDTQYFGPGTRLTVL.

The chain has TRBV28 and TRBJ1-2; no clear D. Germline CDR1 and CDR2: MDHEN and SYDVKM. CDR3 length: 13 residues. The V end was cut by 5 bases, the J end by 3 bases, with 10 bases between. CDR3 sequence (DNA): TGTGCCAGCAGTGGTGACAACCACTATGGCTACACCTTC. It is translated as CASSGDNHYGYTF.

CDR3 sequence: CASSPRSESYSNQPQHF. The DNA for the CDR3 is TGTGCCAGCAGCCCGCGGAGCGAGAGTTATAGCAATCAGCCCCAGCATTTT. The chain combines TRBV7-8 with TRBJ1-5; D ambiguous. The V and J ends lost 5 bases and 0 bases respectively, with 17 bases between them. This CDR3 contains 17 residues. Per germline, CDR1 SGHVS and CDR2 FQNEAQ.

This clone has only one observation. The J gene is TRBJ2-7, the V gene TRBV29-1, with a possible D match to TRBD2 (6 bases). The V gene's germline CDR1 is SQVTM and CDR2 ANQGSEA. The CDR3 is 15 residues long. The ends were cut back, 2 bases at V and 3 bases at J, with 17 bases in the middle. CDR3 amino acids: CSVEKLVGGYYEQYF. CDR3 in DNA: TGCAGCGTTGAAAAACTAGTGGGGGGTTACTACGAGCAGTACTTC.

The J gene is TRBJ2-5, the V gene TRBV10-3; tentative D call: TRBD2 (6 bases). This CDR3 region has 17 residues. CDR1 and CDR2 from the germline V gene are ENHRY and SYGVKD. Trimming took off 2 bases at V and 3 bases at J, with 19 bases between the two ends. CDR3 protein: CAISEASGGSVKETQYF. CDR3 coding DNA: TGTGCCATCAGTGAGGCTAGTGGGGGGTCTGTAAAAGAGACCCAGTACTTC.

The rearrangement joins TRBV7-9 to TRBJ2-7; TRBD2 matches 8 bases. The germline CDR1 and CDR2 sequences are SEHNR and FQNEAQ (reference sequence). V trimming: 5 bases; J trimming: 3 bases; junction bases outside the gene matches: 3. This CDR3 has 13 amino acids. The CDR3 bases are TGTGCCAGCAGCAAAACTAGCGGCTACGAGCAGTACTTC. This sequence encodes CASSKTSGYEQYF.

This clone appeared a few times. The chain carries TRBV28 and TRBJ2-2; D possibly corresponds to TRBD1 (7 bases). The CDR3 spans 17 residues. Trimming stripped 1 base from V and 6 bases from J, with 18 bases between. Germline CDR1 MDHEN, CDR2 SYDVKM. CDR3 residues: CASSLSGGPPLAGELFF. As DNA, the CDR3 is TGTGCCAGCAGTTTATCAGGGGGGCCTCCTCTAGCCGGGGAGCTGTTTTTT.

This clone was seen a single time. CDR3 coding DNA: TGTGCCAGCAGTGAAGGTCGTAGCGGGATCAACTACGAGCAGTACTTC. It is translated as CASSEGRSGINYEQYF. V and J are TRBV2 and TRBJ2-7, with 8 bases identical to TRBD2. Trimming at V came to 1 base and at J to 3 bases, leaving 8 bases not matched to a gene. Per the germline V gene, CDR1 is SNHLY and CDR2 is FYNNEI. CDR3 length: 16 amino acids.